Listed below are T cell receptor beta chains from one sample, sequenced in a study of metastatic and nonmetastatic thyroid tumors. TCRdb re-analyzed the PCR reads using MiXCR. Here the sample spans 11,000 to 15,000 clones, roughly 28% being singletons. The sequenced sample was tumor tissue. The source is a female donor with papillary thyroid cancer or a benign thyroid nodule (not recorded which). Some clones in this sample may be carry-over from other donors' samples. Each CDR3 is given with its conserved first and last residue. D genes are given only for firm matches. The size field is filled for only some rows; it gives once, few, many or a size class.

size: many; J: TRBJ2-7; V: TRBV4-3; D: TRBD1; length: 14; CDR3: CASSPGDSRSEQYF; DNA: TGCGCCAGCAGCCCCGGGGACAGTCGGTCCGAGCAGTACTTC
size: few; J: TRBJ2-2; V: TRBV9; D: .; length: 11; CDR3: CASKGTGELFF; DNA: TGTGCCAGCAAGGGAACCGGGGAGCTGTTTTTT
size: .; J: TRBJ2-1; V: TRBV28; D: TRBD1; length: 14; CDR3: CASSLTGTYNEQFF; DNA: TGTGCCAGCAGTTTGACAGGGACCTACAATGAGCAGTTCTTC
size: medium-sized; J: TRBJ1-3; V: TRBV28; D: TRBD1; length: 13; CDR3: CASSWDSGNTIYF; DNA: TGTGCCAGCAGTTGGGACAGTGGAAACACCATATATTTT
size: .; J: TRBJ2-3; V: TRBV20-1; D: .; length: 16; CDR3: CSAREGLQPGTDTQYF; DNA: TGCAGTGCTAGAGAAGGATTACAGCCTGGCACAGATACGCAGTATTTT
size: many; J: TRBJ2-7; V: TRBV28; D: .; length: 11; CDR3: CASGEIDEQYF; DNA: TGTGCCAGCGGGGAAATCGACGAGCAGTACTTC
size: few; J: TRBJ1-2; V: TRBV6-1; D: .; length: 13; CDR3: CATDLQGGYGYTF; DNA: TGTGCCACCGATCTACAGGGTGGCTATGGCTACACCTTC
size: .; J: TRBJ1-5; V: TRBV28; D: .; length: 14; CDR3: CASTKGGIHQPQHF; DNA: TGTGCCAGCACCAAGGGGGGGATACATCAGCCCCAGCATTTT
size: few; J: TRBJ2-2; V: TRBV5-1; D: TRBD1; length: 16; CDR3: CASSLEGRGLAGELFF; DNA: TGCGCCAGCAGCTTGGAAGGCAGGGGGCTAGCCGGGGAGCTGTTTTTT
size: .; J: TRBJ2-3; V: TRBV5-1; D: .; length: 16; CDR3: CASSLEQTGRTDTQYF; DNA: TGCGCCAGCAGCTTAGAACAGACAGGACGCACAGATACGCAGTATTTT
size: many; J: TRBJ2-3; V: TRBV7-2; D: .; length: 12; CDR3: CASLAGSDTQYF; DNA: TGTGCCAGCCTGGCCGGGTCAGATACGCAGTATTTT
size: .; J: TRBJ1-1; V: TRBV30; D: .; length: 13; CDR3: CAWSEAQSSEAFF; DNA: TGTGCCTGGAGTGAAGCCCAATCCAGTGAAGCTTTCTTT
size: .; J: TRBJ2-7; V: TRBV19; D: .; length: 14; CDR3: CASRFRDLPYEQYF; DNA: TGTGCCAGTAGATTTCGGGACCTCCCCTACGAGCAGTACTTC
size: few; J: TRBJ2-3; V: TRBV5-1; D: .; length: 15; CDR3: CASSLTSGRLDTQYF; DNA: TGCGCCAGCAGCTTGACTAGTGGGAGATTGGATACGCAGTATTTT
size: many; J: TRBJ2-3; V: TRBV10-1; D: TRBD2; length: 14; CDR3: CASSGERDGDTQYF; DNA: TGCGCCAGCAGTGGTGAGCGGGACGGAGATACGCAGTATTTT
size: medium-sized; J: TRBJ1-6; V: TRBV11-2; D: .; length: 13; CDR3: CASSLLRDSPLHF; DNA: TGTGCCAGCAGCTTATTAAGGGATTCACCCCTCCACTTT
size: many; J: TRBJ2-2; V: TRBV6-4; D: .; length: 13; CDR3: CASSDTGTGELFF; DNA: TGTGCCAGCAGTGACACAGGCACCGGGGAGCTGTTTTTT
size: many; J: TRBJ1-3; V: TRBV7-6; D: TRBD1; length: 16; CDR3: CTSSRTTGGSGNTIYF; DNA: TGTACCAGCAGCCGAACGACAGGGGGCTCTGGAAACACCATATATTTT
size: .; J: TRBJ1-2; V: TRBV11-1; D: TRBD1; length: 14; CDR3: CASSFGQGVDGYTF; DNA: TGTGCCAGCAGCTTCGGACAGGGGGTTGATGGCTACACCTTC
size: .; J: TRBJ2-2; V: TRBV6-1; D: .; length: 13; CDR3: CASRHQNTGELFF; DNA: TGTGCCAGCAGACACCAGAACACCGGGGAGCTGTTTTTT
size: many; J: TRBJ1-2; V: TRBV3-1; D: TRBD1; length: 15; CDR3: CASSRGTESWDGYTF; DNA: TGTGCCAGCAGCCGGGGGACAGAAAGTTGGGATGGCTACACCTTC
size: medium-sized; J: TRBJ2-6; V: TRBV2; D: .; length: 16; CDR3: CASSSPTVSGANVLTF; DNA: TGTGCCAGCAGTTCCCCGACTGTCTCTGGGGCCAACGTCCTGACTTTC
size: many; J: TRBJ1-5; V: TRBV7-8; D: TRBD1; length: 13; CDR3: CASSPDRGQPQHF; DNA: TGTGCCAGCAGCCCGGACAGGGGGCAGCCCCAGCATTTT
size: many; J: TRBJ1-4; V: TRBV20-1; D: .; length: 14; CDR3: CGAPGDVGYEKLFF; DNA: TGCGGTGCTCCGGGTGACGTGGGTTACGAAAAACTGTTTTTT
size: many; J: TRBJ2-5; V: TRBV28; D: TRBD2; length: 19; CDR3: CASSLGFGTSGGYQETQYF; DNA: TGTGCCAGCAGTTTAGGTTTCGGGACTAGCGGGGGGTACCAAGAGACCCAGTACTTC
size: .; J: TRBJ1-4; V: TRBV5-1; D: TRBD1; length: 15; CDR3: CASSLEGQGDEKLFF; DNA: TGCGCCAGCAGCTTGGAGGGACAGGGGGATGAAAAACTGTTTTTT
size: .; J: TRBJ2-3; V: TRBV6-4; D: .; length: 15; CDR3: CASSDAETSTDTQYF; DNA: TGTGCCAGCAGTGACGCGGAGACTAGCACAGATACGCAGTATTTT
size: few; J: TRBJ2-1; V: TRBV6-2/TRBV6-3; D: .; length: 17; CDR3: CASSSGSWRSSYNEQFF; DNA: TGTGCCAGCAGTTCTGGTAGCTGGAGAAGCTCCTACAATGAGCAGTTCTTC